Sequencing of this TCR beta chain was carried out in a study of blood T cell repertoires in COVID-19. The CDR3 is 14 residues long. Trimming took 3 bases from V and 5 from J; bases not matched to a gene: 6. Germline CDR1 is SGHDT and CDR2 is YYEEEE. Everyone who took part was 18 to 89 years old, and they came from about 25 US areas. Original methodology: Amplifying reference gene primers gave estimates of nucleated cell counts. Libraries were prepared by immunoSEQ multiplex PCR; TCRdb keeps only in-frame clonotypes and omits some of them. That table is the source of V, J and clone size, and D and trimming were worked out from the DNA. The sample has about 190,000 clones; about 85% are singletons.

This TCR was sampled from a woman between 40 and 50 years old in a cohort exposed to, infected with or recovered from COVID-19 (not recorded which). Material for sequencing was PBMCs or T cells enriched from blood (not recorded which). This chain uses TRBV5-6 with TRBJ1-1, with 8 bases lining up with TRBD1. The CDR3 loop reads CASSSTGDMTEAFF. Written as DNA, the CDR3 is TGTGCCAGCAGCTCGACAGGGGATATGACTGAAGCTTTCTTT.